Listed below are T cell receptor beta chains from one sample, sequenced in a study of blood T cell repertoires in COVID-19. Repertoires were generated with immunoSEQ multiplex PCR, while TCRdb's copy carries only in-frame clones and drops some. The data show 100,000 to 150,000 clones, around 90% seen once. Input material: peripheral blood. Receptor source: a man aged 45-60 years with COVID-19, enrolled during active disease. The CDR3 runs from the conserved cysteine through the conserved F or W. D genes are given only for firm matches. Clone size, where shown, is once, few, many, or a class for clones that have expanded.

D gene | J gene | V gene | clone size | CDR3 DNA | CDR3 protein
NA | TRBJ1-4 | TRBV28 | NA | TGTGCCAGCAGTTCCCCCCGTGGGGGCGGTCAAGAAAAACTGTTTTTT | CASSSPRGGGQEKLFF
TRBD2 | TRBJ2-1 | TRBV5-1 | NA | TGCGCCAGCAGCTCGACTAGCCACCCCTACAATGAGCAGTTCTTC | CASSSTSHPYNEQFF
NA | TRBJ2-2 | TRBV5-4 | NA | TGTGCCAGCAGCACTGAGCCGGGAACCGGGGAGCTGTTTTTT | CASSTEPGTGELFF
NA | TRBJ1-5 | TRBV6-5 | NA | TGTGCCAGCAGTTACGAGGCCGGTCGGAATCAGCCCCAGCATTTT | CASSYEAGRNQPQHF
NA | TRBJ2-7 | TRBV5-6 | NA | TGTGCCAGCAGCTTGGAATCAGGGGCTCAATCCTACGAGCAGTACTTC | CASSLESGAQSYEQYF
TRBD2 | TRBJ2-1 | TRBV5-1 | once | TGCGCCAGCAGCCCGACCGGGACTAGTCTCGGCAATGAGCAGTTCTTC | CASSPTGTSLGNEQFF
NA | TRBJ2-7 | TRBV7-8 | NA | TGTGCCAGCAGCTTATCCCCCCTCGGGGAGCAGTACTTC | CASSLSPLGEQYF
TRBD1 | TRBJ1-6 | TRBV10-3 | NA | TGTGCCATCAGTGAACAGGGGGCCAGGTCACCCCTCCACTTT | CAISEQGARSPLHF
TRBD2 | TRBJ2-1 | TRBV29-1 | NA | TGCAGCGTTGAAGATCCAGCGGGGGGCCCTAATGAGCAGTTCTTC | CSVEDPAGGPNEQFF
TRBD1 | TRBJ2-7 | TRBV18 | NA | TGTGCCAGCTCACCACCGGCCCCAGGGGGCGACGAGCAGTACTTC | CASSPPAPGGDEQYF
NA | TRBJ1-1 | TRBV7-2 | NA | TGTGCCAGCAGCTCCCAAGCAGGGAACACTGAAGCTTTCTTT | CASSSQAGNTEAFF
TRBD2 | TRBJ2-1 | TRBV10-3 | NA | TGTGCCATCAGTGAAAGACTAGCGGGAGGGAGGGATGAGCAGTTCTTC | CAISERLAGGRDEQFF
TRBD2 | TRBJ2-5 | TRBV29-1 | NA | TGCAGCGTTAGCCAGACTAGCGCAGCGACCCAGTACTTC | CSVSQTSAATQYF
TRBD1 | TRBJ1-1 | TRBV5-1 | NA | TGCGCCAGCAGTTGGGGGACAGACACTGAAGCTTTCTTT | CASSWGTDTEAFF
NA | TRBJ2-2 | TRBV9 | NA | TGTGCCAGCAGCGTAGTGGCTAGTGGGACCGGGGAGCTGTTTTTT | CASSVVASGTGELFF
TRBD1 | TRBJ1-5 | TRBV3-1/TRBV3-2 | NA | TGTGCCAGCAGCTTTGGGACAGGGGGTGGGGGCAATCAGCCCCAGCATTTT | CASSFGTGGGGNQPQHF
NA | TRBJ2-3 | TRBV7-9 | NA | TGTGCCAGCACCAACAGGGAAGATACGCAGTATTTT | CASTNREDTQYF
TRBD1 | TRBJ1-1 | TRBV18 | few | TGTGCCTCATCCTCCGACAGGGTTGAAGCTTTCTTT | CASSSDRVEAFF
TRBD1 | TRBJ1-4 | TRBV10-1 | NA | TGCGCCAGCAGTGGGGCCGGACAGGGGGATGAAAAACTGTTTTTT | CASSGAGQGDEKLFF
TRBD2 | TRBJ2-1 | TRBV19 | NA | TGTGCCAGTAACACCCTAGCGGGTGCGTTCGGTGAGCAGTTCTTC | CASNTLAGAFGEQFF
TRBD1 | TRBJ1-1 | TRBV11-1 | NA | TGTGCCAGCAGCGCGCGGGACAGGCTCACTGAAGCTTTCTTT | CASSARDRLTEAFF
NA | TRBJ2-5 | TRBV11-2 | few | TGTGCCAGCAGCTTAGGAGACCTGCAGGGGACCCAGTACTTC | CASSLGDLQGTQYF
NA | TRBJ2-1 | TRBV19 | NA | TGTGCCAGTAGTAGGGACCCAGGGGCTGAGCAGTTCTTC | CASSRDPGAEQFF
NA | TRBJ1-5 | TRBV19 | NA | TGTGCCAGTAGTTATGACAGAGCGGGGAATCAGCCCCAGCATTTT | CASSYDRAGNQPQHF
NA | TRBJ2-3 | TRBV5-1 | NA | TGCGCCAGCAGCTTGACTAGTCCCACAGATACGCAGTATTTT | CASSLTSPTDTQYF
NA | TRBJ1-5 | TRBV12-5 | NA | TGTGCTCCACCGGGGCCCGGGACACGCTATAGCAATCAGCCCCAGCATTTT | CAPPGPGTRYSNQPQHF
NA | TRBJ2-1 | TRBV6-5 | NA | TGTGCCAGCACAACGGGATTTAATGAGCAGTTCTTC | CASTTGFNEQFF
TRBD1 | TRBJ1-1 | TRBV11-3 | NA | TGTGCCAGCAGCGACAGGGGGGGCCTAGCTTTCTTT | CASSDRGGLAFF
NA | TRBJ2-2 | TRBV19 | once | TGTGCCAGTAGTATAGATCCGGGGACCGGGGAGCTGTTTTTT | CASSIDPGTGELFF
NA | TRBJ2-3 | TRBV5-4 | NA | TGTGCCAGCAGCTTGGACAGATATAGCACAGATACGCAGTATTTT | CASSLDRYSTDTQYF
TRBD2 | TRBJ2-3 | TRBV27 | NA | TGTGCCAGCAGTTCCTGGGGAGCGGGGCCCACAGATACGCAGTATTTT | CASSSWGAGPTDTQYF
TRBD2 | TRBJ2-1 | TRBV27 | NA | TGTGCCAGCAGGACCCTACTAGCGGGAGATCACAATGAGCAGTTCTTC | CASRTLLAGDHNEQFF
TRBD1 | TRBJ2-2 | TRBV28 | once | TGTGCCAGCAGTACTGGGGACAGGGGGCGCCCCGGGGAGCTGTTTTTT | CASSTGDRGRPGELFF
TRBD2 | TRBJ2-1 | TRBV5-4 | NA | TGTGCCAGCAGCTTTCGGACTAGCGGGAGCTATGAGCAGTTCTTC | CASSFRTSGSYEQFF
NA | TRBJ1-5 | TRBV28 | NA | TGTGCCAGCAGTTTAGGGGGGGGCTTGTTCAATCAGCCCCAGCATTTT | CASSLGGGLFNQPQHF
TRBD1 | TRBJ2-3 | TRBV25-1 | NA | TGTGCCAGCAATCTGGGGGCAGGGGGCGCAGATACGCAGTATTTT | CASNLGAGGADTQYF
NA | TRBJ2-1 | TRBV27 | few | TGTGCCAGCAGTTTACCGGGAAACAATGAGCAGTTCTTC | CASSLPGNNEQFF
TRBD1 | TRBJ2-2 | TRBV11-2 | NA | TGTGCCAGCAGCCCACAGGGGGGTGCCGGGGAGCTGTTTTTT | CASSPQGGAGELFF
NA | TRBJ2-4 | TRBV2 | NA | TGTGCCAGCAGGAGGGAGTTAGCCAAAAACATTCAGTACTTC | CASRRELAKNIQYF
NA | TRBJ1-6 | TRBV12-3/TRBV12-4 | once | TGTGCCAGCAGTCCACGACAGAGGTCACCCCTCCACTTT | CASSPRQRSPLHF
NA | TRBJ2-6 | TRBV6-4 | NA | TGTGCCAGCAGTGCGGGACACTCTGGGGCCAACGTCCTGACTTTC | CASSAGHSGANVLTF
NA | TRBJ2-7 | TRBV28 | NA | TGTGCCAGCAGTTTAGGGGGGACCCTATCCTACGAGCAGTACTTC | CASSLGGTLSYEQYF
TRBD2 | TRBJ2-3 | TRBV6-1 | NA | TGTGCCAGCAGTGTCACTAGCGGGAAAAACACAGATACGCAGTATTTT | CASSVTSGKNTDTQYF
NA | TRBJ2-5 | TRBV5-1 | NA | TGCGCCAGCGACTCAGGGGGCTCGGGGGGCCAAGAGACCCAGTACTTC | CASDSGGSGGQETQYF
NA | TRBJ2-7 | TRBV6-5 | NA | TGTGCCAGCAGCCGTGCCCAGGGATACGAGCAGTACTTC | CASSRAQGYEQYF
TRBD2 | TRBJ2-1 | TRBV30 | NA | TGTGCCTGGAGTGTACGCGGGAGGGCGCGGGGTGAGCAGTTCTTC | CAWSVRGRARGEQFF
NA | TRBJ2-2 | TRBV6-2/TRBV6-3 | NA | TGTGCCAGCAGTTACTCCGGGTCCGCGAACACCGGGGAGCTGTTTTTT | CASSYSGSANTGELFF
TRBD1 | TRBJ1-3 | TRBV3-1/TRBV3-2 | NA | TGTGCCAGCAGCCAAGCTACAGGGGCTGGAAACACCATATATTTT | CASSQATGAGNTIYF
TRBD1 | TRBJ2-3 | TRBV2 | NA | TGTGCCAGCAGCCCCGGGACAGGAGGCACAGATACGCAGTATTTT | CASSPGTGGTDTQYF
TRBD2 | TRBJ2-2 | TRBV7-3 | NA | TGTGCCAGCAGCTTAATCCCTAGCGGGAACACCGGGGAGCTGTTTTTT | CASSLIPSGNTGELFF
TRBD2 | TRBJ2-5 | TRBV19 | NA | TGTGCCAGTAGTATGGCGGGAGTAAAAGAGACCCAGTACTTC | CASSMAGVKETQYF
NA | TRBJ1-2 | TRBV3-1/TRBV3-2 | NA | TGTGCCAGCAGCCAAGGAATCCAGGGATCGAACTATGGCTACACCTTC | CASSQGIQGSNYGYTF
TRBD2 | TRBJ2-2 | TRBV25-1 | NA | TGTGCCAGCAGTCGAATAGCCGGGACTACCAACCCGGGGGAGCTGTTTTTT | CASSRIAGTTNPGELFF